The clone carrying this T cell receptor (beta chain) was picked up one time. Its antigen is not identified. The data were taken from a study of cytomegalovirus exposure and HLA in healthy donors. Study details: Most donors, 81% of around 400 genotyped, fell in the Caucasian-associated ancestry cluster. Overall study results and limits: What was likely a sequencing artifact was a cluster of highly shared sequence variants. Investigators reported 150 to 200 TCR beta chains as tied to cytomegalovirus. In a later analysis, HLA-associated beta chains showed higher expansion and lower generation probabilities than comparable chains.

The CDR3 is 14 residues long. The germline gives CDR1 MDHEN, CDR2 SYDVKM. With 6 bases clipped from V and 3 bases from J, the junction kept 5 bases outside the gene matches. With 60 Vbeta and 13 Jbeta primers, the PCR was carried out. Sequencing used immunoSEQ multiplex PCR; TCRdb keeps in-frame clones, though not all of them. The sample gives more than 200,000 clones, 75% to 80% of which show up once; 1.5% to 2% is in the top ten. The chain uses TRBV28 and TRBJ1-5, with 7 bases that match TRBD1. Material: PBMCs. This receptor was identified in a man younger than 35 in good health and CMV-seronegative. CDR3: CASRRGQVNQPQHF. Written as DNA, the CDR3 is TGTGCCAGCAGAAGGGGGCAGGTCAATCAGCCCCAGCATTTT.